These 30 T cell receptor beta chains share one sample of origin, sequenced in a study of cytotoxic CD8 clonotypes in ibrutinib-treated CLL. Method: immunoSEQ multiplex PCR; TCRdb's copy keeps in-frame clones and lacks some. The profile shows roughly 250,000 clones, 70% of them singletons. Sequenced here: PBMCs, sampled after 24 months of ibrutinib treatment. The receptors derive from a human donor with chronic lymphocytic leukemia.

The rearrangement joins TRBV25-1 to TRBJ2-7, with TRBD1 as a possible D gene (6 bases). The CDR3 runs to 15 residues. Germline V gene data show CDR1 as MGHDK and CDR2 as SYGVNS. V lost 3 bases and J lost 5, with 17 bases in between. Here the CDR3 DNA reads TGTGCCAGCAGTGATCCGGGAACAGGGCCCCACGAGCAGTACTTC. Amino acids: CASSDPGTGPHEQYF.

This chain uses TRBV9 with TRBJ2-1; 12 nucleotides line up with TRBD2. Looked up from germline, CDR1 is SGDLS and CDR2 is YYNGEE. The CDR3 extends over 17 amino acids. The trim removed 0 bases at V and 6 bases at J, leaving 7 bases unmatched. The CDR3 is CASSVGLAGVSFNEQFF. The CDR3 bases are TGTGCCAGCAGCGTAGGACTAGCGGGAGTCTCGTTCAATGAGCAGTTCTTC.

This clone has just one count. CDR3: CASSPTSGQGAYEQYF. In DNA form, the CDR3 reads TGTGCCAGCAGTCCAACCTCCGGACAGGGGGCATACGAGCAGTACTTC. This sequence joins TRBV28 and TRBJ2-7; 11 bases map to TRBD1. Germline loops: CDR1 MDHEN, CDR2 SYDVKM. This CDR3 region has 16 residues. The trim removed 5 bases at V and 4 bases at J, leaving 10 bases unmatched.

V and J are TRBV9 and TRBJ2-7; a possible D gene is TRBD2 (5 bases). Trimming took off 3 bases at V and 0 bases at J, with 13 bases between the two ends. CDR1 is SGDLS and CDR2 is YYNGEE in the germline V gene. CDR3 length: 15 amino acids. The CDR3 sequence is CASSALAGVSYEQYF. CDR3 DNA: TGTGCCAGCAGCGCGCTGGCGGGTGTCTCCTACGAGCAGTACTTC.

A few counts support this clone. This rearrangement joins TRBV28 to TRBJ1-4; 9 bases map to TRBD1. V lost 5 bases, J lost 11 bases, and 6 bases stayed unmatched. Germline CDR1 reads MDHEN; CDR2 reads SYDVKM. This CDR3 comprises 13 residues. As DNA, the CDR3 is TGTGCCAGCAGTCCCGGGACAGGGATGAAACTGTTTTTT. This translates into CASSPGTGMKLFF.

This chain uses TRBV30 with TRBJ2-1; 11 nucleotides agree with TRBD2. Germline V gene data show CDR1 as GTSNPN and CDR2 as SVGIG (reference sequence). The CDR3 runs to 16 residues. The trim removed 2 bases at V and 1 base at J, leaving 4 bases unmatched. CDR3 bases: TGTGCCTGGAGTCCCCTAGCGGGAGGATCCTACAATGAGCAGTTCTTC. Translating gives CAWSPLAGGSYNEQFF.

DNA for the CDR3: TGTGCCAGCAGGGAGGGGTATAGCAATCAGCCCCAGCATTTT. Amino acid sequence: CASREGYSNQPQHF. This chain uses TRBV25-1 with TRBJ1-5, with D possibly being TRBD1 (5 bases). This CDR3 is built from 14 residues. V gave up 6 bases and J gave up 0 bases, with 9 bases separating them. CDR1 and CDR2 from the germline V gene are MGHDK and SYGVNS.

The rearrangement uses TRBV7-3 and TRBJ2-1; possibly TRBD1 for D (6 bases). CDR3 size: 16 residues. CDR1 and CDR2 (germline): SGHTA, FQGTGA. V was shortened by 4 bases and J by 3 bases, with 16 bases between the two germline ends. The CDR3, as DNA: TGTGCCAGCAGCTCCACCTTAGTACAGGGCTACAATGAGCAGTTCTTC. Its protein product is CASSSTLVQGYNEQFF.

The CDR3 sequence is CASKGGPGIYEQYF. CDR3 nucleotides: TGTGCCAGCAAGGGAGGCCCGGGGATTTACGAGCAGTACTTC. The chain couples TRBV27 to TRBJ2-7, with a tentative D call TRBD2 (6 bases). CDR1 is MNHEY and CDR2 is SMNVEV in the germline V gene (reference sequence). CDR3 length equals 14 residues. Between the trimmed V and J ends, which lost 7 bases and 4 bases, there was a span of 17 bases.

A remark on this clone: One end of the junction does not line up with germline, which may come from a read error. The chain recombines TRBV27 with TRBJ1-5; a possible D gene is TRBD1 (5 bases). Per the germline V gene, CDR1 is MNHEY and CDR2 is SMNVEV (reference sequence). The CDR3 is 14 amino acids. Here the CDR3 reads CASGLGGSSQPQHF. For the CDR3, the DNA is TGTGCCAGCGGGCTTGGGGGTAGCAGTCAGCCCCAGCATTTT.

This chain connects TRBV28 to TRBJ2-7; D may be TRBD1 or TRBD2 (6 bases each). The germline gives CDR1 MDHEN, CDR2 SYDVKM. This CDR3 contains 12 residues. The V gene lost 6 bases and the J gene lost 7 bases, with 13 bases spanning the gap. This CDR3 reads CASSIGGREQYF. CDR3 nucleotides: TGTGCCAGCAGCATAGGGGGGAGAGAGCAGTACTTC.

There are a few counts of this clone. The V gene is TRBV18, the J gene TRBJ2-7; TRBD1 matches 10 bases. The CDR3 length is 14 residues. The V segment lost 3 bases and the J segment 4 bases; nucleotides outside the gene matches: 3. Per the germline V gene, CDR1 is KGHSH and CDR2 is LQKENI. CDR3 protein: CASSPPGQGYEQYF. CDR3 DNA sequence: TGTGCCAGCTCACCCCCGGGACAGGGGTACGAGCAGTACTTC.

This clone was seen more than once but under ten times. This chain links TRBV5-1 with TRBJ2-2, with 8 bases matching TRBD1. Trimming removed 8 bases from V and 6 bases from J; junction bases left unmatched: 15. The CDR3 is made up of 16 amino acids. Germline values: CDR1 SGHRS, CDR2 YFSETQ. CDR3 nucleotide sequence: TGCGCCAGTGTATCCGGATCCGGACAGGGTTCCGGGGAGCTGTTTTTT. Amino acids: CASVSGSGQGSGELFF. Filled out from reference TRBV5-1 and TRBJ2-2, the complete variable domain reads KAGVTQTPRYLIKTRGQQVTLSCSPISGHRSVSWYQQTPGQGLQFLFEYFSETQRNKGNFPGRFSGRQFSNSRSEMNVSTLELGDSALYLCASVSGSGQGSGELFFGEGSRLTVL.

This clone was seen more than once but under ten times. The chain combines TRBV25-1 with TRBJ2-7; D gene ambiguous. CDR3 length: 11 residues. In germline, CDR1 is MGHDK, CDR2 SYGVNS. Trimming took off 7 bases at V and 3 bases at J, with 7 bases between the two ends. CDR3 sequence (DNA): TGTGCCAGCACTGGGATCTACGAGCAGTACTTC. This sequence encodes CASTGIYEQYF.

This clone was detected only once. The V call is TRBV6-5, the J call TRBJ2-3, with a weak D call TRBD2 (6 bases). With 2 bases removed from V and 6 bases from J, the gap between germline ends came to 6 bases. Germline CDR1 MNHEY, CDR2 SVGAGI. The CDR3 extends over 12 amino acids. The CDR3 sequence is CASSYRGDTQYF. CDR3 DNA: TGTGCCAGCAGTTACCGGGGGGATACGCAGTATTTT.

The rearrangement uses TRBV2 and TRBJ2-7, with D tentatively TRBD2 (7 bases). Germline V lookup: CDR1 SNHLY, CDR2 FYNNEI. This CDR3 contains 21 residues. With 2 bases removed from V and 1 base from J, the gap between germline ends came to 30 bases. The CDR3 region is CASSEFAPIPGGRKSSYEQYF. CDR3 DNA sequence: TGTGCCAGCAGTGAATTCGCCCCGATCCCCGGGGGGCGCAAATCATCCTACGAGCAGTACTTC.

CDR3 sequence: CAWSVHVAGELFF. In DNA form, the CDR3 reads TGTGCCTGGAGTGTACATGTCGCCGGGGAGCTGTTTTTT. This chain links TRBV30 with TRBJ2-2, with D unresolved. The germline V gene encodes CDR1 GTSNPN and CDR2 SVGIG (reference sequence). This CDR3 is built from 13 residues. Trimming took off 0 bases at V and 6 bases at J, with 8 bases between the two ends.

This chain links TRBV10-3 with TRBJ2-3, with D maybe TRBD2 (5 bases). The CDR3 has 16 amino acids. Trimming shortened V by 1 base and J by 6 bases, and 17 bases separated the two germline ends. Germline CDR1 and CDR2: ENHRY and SYGVKD. DNA of the CDR3: TGTGCCATCAGTGAGTTAATGGGCGGTACGGGGGATACGCAGTATTTT. Translation: CAISELMGGTGDTQYF.

This clone was found once. The rearrangement links TRBV7-9 to TRBJ2-1, with D tentatively TRBD1 or TRBD2 (5 bases each). This CDR3 region has 12 residues. V lost 0 bases to trimming and J lost 15 bases, with 12 bases between them. Germline lookup yields CDR1 SEHNR and CDR2 FQNEAQ (reference sequence). As DNA, the CDR3 is TGTGCCAGCAGCTTAGCGCTTCGGGACCCGTTCTTC. Translation gives CASSLALRDPFF.

V usage is TRBV4-3 and J usage is TRBJ2-1; TRBD1 matches 8 bases. V lost 0 bases and J lost 8; bases outside the gene matches: 12. Germline V gene lookup returns CDR1 LGHNA and CDR2 YSLEER. The CDR3 spans 17 residues. The CDR3 protein is CASSQDRTGSYWHEQFF. The CDR3 nucleotides read TGCGCCAGCAGCCAAGATCGGACAGGGTCGTACTGGCATGAGCAGTTCTTC.

The chain joins TRBV9 to TRBJ2-3; 7 nucleotides align to TRBD2. This CDR3 contains 14 residues. Germline V gene lookup returns CDR1 SGDLS and CDR2 YYNGEE. With V trimmed by 4 bases and J by 5 bases, 7 bases remained unmatched. The CDR3 DNA reads as TGTGCCAGCAGCACCGCTAGCGGAAGAGATACGCAGTATTTT. Translation gives CASSTASGRDTQYF. Drawing the rest from reference TRBV9 and TRBJ2-3, the complete variable domain is DSGVTQTPKHLITATGQRVTLRCSPRSGDLSVYWYQQSLDQGLQFLIQYYNGEERAKGNILERFSAQQFPDLHSELNLSSLELGDSALYFCASSTASGRDTQYFGPGTRLTVL.

The chain recombines TRBV28 with TRBJ2-7; D tentatively reads TRBD1 or TRBD2 (6 bases each). Germline-derived CDR1 and CDR2 are MDHEN and SYDVKM. Trimming cost V 2 bases and J 2 bases, with 13 bases left between them. The CDR3 is 15 amino acids. CDR3 amino acids: CASSLGGLGPYEQYF. In DNA, the CDR3 is TGTGCCAGCAGTTTAGGGGGGCTGGGCCCCTACGAGCAGTACTTC.

Only a few counts were recorded for this clone. The rearrangement uses TRBV14 and TRBJ2-7, with 14 bases that match TRBD2. Germline V gives CDR1 SGHDN, CDR2 FVKESK. The length of the CDR3 is 15 residues. Unmatched junction bases numbered 8, after V lost 3 bases and J lost 10 bases. The CDR3: CASSHPAGLAGGQYF. The CDR3 DNA is TGTGCCAGCAGCCATCCCGCCGGACTAGCGGGAGGTCAGTACTTC.

The V call is TRBV19, the J call TRBJ1-1; D unresolved. Trimming took 3 bases from V and 1 from J, leaving 9 bases between them. Per the germline V gene, CDR1 is LNHDA and CDR2 is SQIVND (reference sequence). This CDR3 comprises 14 residues. Here the CDR3 DNA reads TGTGCCAGTAGTATGCTGTGGGGGAACACTGAAGCTTTCTTT. Its translation: CASSMLWGNTEAFF.

The CDR3 spells CAIKRGALETQYF. CDR3 in DNA: TGTGCCATCAAACGGGGGGCTTTGGAGACCCAGTACTTC. V is TRBV6-5 and J is TRBJ2-5; possible D gene TRBD2, 7 bases. Germline V gene sequence: CDR1 MNHEY, CDR2 SVGAGI. CDR3 size: 13 residues. V shed 10 bases and J shed 5 bases, with 17 bases lying between them.

This clone appeared once. The rearrangement uses TRBV7-3 and TRBJ2-3, with 9 bases fitting TRBD2. The germline V gene encodes CDR1 SGHTA and CDR2 FQGTGA. This CDR3 is built from 16 residues. Trimming at V came to 5 bases and at J to 2 bases, leaving 8 bases not matched to a gene. The CDR3 DNA sequence: TGTGCCAGCAGCCCAGGGGGACTAGCTCCCACAGATACGCAGTATTTT. Translating it yields CASSPGGLAPTDTQYF.

This clone was counted a few times. The V gene is TRBV18, the J gene TRBJ1-5; D remains ambiguous. V was pared by 3 bases and J by 5 bases, with 8 bases between. The CDR3 totals 13 residues. The germline V gene has CDR1 KGHSH and CDR2 LQKENI. The CDR3 nucleotides are TGTGCCAGCTCACCCAACGGCGATCAGCCCCAGCATTTT. Amino acids: CASSPNGDQPQHF.

This chain uses TRBV4-3 with TRBJ1-2; D remains ambiguous. Germline-derived CDR1 and CDR2 are LGHNA and YSLEER. The CDR3 runs 15 residues. Between the trimmed V and J ends, which lost 0 bases and 8 bases, there was a span of 16 bases. The CDR3 is CASSQDLDLRMGYTF. The CDR3 DNA sequence: TGCGCCAGCAGCCAAGACCTCGACCTTCGGATGGGCTACACCTTC.

The V call is TRBV4-1, the J call TRBJ2-7; 8 bases agree with TRBD2. Trimming cost V 2 bases and J 5 bases; bases outside gene matches: 8. Germline assignment: CDR1 MGHRA and CDR2 YSYEKL. The CDR3 covers 15 residues. The CDR3 is CASSQLLAERDEQYF. CDR3 bases: TGCGCCAGCAGCCAATTACTAGCGGAGCGGGACGAGCAGTACTTC.

This clone was seen a handful of times. The chain recombines TRBV27 with TRBJ2-7; tentatively, D is TRBD1 (5 bases). The CDR3 has 14 amino acids. Germline CDR1 reads MNHEY; CDR2 reads SMNVEV (reference sequence). V dropped 6 bases and J dropped 2 bases, with 14 bases sitting between them. CDR3 amino acids: CASRGQGRAYEQYF. As DNA, the CDR3 is TGTGCCAGCAGAGGTCAGGGCCGGGCCTACGAGCAGTACTTC.